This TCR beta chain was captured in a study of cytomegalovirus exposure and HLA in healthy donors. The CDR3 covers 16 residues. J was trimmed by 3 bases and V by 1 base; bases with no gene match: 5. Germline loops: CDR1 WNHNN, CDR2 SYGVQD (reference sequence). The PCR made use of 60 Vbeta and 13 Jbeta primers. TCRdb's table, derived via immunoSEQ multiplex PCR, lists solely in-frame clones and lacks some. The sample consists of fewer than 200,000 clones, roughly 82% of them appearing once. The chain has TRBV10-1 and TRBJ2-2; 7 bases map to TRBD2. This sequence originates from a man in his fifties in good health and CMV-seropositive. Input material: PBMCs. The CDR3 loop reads CASSEFGGVYTGELFF. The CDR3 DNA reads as TGCGCCAGCAGTGAGTTTGGGGGGGTTTACACCGGGGAGCTGTTTTTT.